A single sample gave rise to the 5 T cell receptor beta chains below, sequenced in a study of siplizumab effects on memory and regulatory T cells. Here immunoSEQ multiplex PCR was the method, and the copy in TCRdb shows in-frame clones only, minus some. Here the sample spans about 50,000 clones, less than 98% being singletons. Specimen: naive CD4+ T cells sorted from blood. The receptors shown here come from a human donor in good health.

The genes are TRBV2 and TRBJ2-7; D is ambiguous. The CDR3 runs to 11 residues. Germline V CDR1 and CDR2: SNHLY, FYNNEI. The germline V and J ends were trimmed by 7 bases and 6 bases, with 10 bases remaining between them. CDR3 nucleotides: TGTGCCAGCATGCAGTCTATCGAGCAGTACTTC. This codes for CASMQSIEQYF.

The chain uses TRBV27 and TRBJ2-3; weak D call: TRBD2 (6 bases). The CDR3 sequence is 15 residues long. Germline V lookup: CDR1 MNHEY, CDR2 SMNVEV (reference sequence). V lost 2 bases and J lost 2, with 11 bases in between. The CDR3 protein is CASSLVRDPTDTQYF. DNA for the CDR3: TGTGCCAGCAGTTTAGTGCGGGACCCCACAGATACGCAGTATTTT.

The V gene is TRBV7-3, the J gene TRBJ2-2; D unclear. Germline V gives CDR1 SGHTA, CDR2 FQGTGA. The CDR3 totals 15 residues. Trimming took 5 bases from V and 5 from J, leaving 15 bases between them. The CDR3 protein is CASSTRPSGTGELFF. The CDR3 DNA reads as TGTGCCAGCAGCACGCGCCCTAGTGGTACCGGGGAGCTGTTTTTT.

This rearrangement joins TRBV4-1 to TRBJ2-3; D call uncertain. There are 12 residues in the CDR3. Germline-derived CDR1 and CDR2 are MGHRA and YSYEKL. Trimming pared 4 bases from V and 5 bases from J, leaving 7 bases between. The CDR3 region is CASSLNVDTQYF. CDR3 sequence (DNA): TGCGCCAGCAGCCTAAATGTAGATACGCAGTATTTT.

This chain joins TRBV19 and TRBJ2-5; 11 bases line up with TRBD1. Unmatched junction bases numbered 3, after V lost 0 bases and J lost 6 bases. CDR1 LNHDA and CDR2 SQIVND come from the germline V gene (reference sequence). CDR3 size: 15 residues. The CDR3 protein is CASSIEGQGAKTQYF. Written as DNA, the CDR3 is TGTGCCAGTAGTATAGAAGGACAGGGGGCGAAGACCCAGTACTTC.